The 5 T cell receptor beta chains below come from one sample, sequenced in a study of graft-versus-host responses after intestinal transplantation (dated by TCRdb to about 2021). Dithiothreitol, EDTA incubations and collagenase D digestion were used to isolate intraepithelial and lamina propria lymphocytes from graft specimens. Library generation was performed with the immunoSEQ multiplex PCR assay. The source is immuneACCESS, and TCRdb retained only in-frame sequences with V and J called. Part of the clones is not carried over; for the studies checked, unresolved V genes explain less than half of this, and the remainder is unexplained. The sample includes about 12,000 clones, with about 80% observed a single time. About 4.3% of the sample comes from the top ten. Here the sequenced sample was ileum tissue, taken less than 150 days after intestinal transplantation. These receptors came from a human patient who received an intestinal transplant, so some T cells may come from the graft donor.

The chain joins TRBV19 to TRBJ2-7, with TRBD1 identical over 8 bases. Germline V gene data show CDR1 as LNHDA and CDR2 as SQIVND (reference sequence). Trimming took 4 bases from V and 0 from J; bases not matched to a gene: 5. The CDR3 totals 15 residues. The CDR3 region has the DNA TGTGCCAGTAGTAGAGGGACAGGAAGCTCCTACGAGCAGTACTTC. This encodes CASSRGTGSSYEQYF.

The chain joins TRBV7-8 to TRBJ2-5, with 11 bases matching TRBD2. Trimming removed 1 base from V and 5 bases from J; junction bases left unmatched: 6. This CDR3 is 16 amino acids long. Germline assignment: CDR1 SGHVS and CDR2 FQNEAQ. DNA for the CDR3: TGTGCCAGCAGCTTAGGCACTAGCGGGGGAGGCGAGACCCAGTACTTC. This translates into CASSLGTSGGGETQYF.

The chain couples TRBV6-4 to TRBJ2-1; possibly TRBD2 for D (7 bases). V was pared by 4 bases and J by 11 bases, with 12 bases between. Germline CDR1 is MRHNA and CDR2 is SNTAGT. The CDR3 spans 12 residues. DNA for the CDR3: TGTGCCAGCAGTGGAGGGGGGGAGAAGCAGTTCTTC. This gives the protein CASSGGGEKQFF.

This clone appeared a single time. V usage is TRBV28 and J usage is TRBJ1-2; D gene unclear. CDR1 MDHEN and CDR2 SYDVKM come from the germline V gene. V was trimmed by 8 bases and J by 4 bases, leaving 11 bases between them. This CDR3 is built from 12 residues. The CDR3 loop is CASHTMSYGYTF. CDR3 in DNA: TGTGCCAGCCACACGATGTCCTATGGCTACACCTTC.

The chain combines TRBV28 with TRBJ2-3; weak D call: TRBD1 (6 bases). Germline V gene data show CDR1 as MDHEN and CDR2 as SYDVKM. Between the trimmed V and J ends, which lost 8 bases and 6 bases, there was a span of 15 bases. The CDR3 is 13 amino acids. CDR3 nucleotides: TGTGCCAGCGGGGGCCTAGGTGGGGATACGCAGTATTTT. It yields the protein CASGGLGGDTQYF.